These T cell receptor beta chains were read from a single sample in a study of T-cell reconstitution after alpha-beta-depleted transplantation in children. In TCRdb, the PCR reads were re-called with MiXCR into one record per CDR3 protein. The sample lists about 500,000 distinct CDR3 sequences; 30% to 35% were seen once. Material: PBMCs from the stem cell graft donor, obtained from the stem cell graft. These receptors all come from a human donor who donated a stem cell graft to a child with aplastic anemia. CDR3s include the opening cysteine and the closing phenylalanine or tryptophan. The D gene is left open where the match is weak. The size entry is marked missing in some rows and otherwise reads once, few, many or a size class.

>.|TRBV20-1|TRBJ1-5|.
TGCAGTGCTAGCTCTGACAAACGTTATAGCAATCAGCCCCAGCATTTT
CSASSDKRYSNQPQHF
>TRBD2|TRBV20-1|TRBJ2-1|many
TGCAGTGCTAGAGATGTAGGACTAGATTACAATGAGCAGTTCTTC
CSARDVGLDYNEQFF
>.|TRBV10-2|TRBJ2-7|.
TGCGCCAGCAGCCGCGACAGGTACTCCTACGAGCAGTACTTC
CASSRDRYSYEQYF
>TRBD2|TRBV5-1|TRBJ2-7|.
TGCGCCAGCAGCCGGTCAGGGACTAGCGGGCTTCGGTCCTACGAGCAGTACTTC
CASSRSGTSGLRSYEQYF
>.|TRBV9|TRBJ2-7|.
TGTGCCAGCAGCGTAGGTCCCCTATACGAGCAGTACTTC
CASSVGPLYEQYF
>.|TRBV5-1|TRBJ2-2|.
TGCGCCAGCAGGCTGACAACTGCGAACACCGGGGAGCTGTTTTTT
CASRLTTANTGELFF
>TRBD1|TRBV19|TRBJ2-1|.
TGTGCCAGTAGTATAGGGCCAGGGGGCACCTATGAGCAGTTCTTC
CASSIGPGGTYEQFF
>.|TRBV28|TRBJ1-6|.
TGTGCCAGCAACCCTGGACGGTTTAATTCACCCCTCCACTTT
CASNPGRFNSPLHF
>.|TRBV20-1|TRBJ2-1|few
TGCAGTGCTAGAGGAGGGAGTAGGTATGAGCAGTTCTTC
CSARGGSRYEQFF
>TRBD2|TRBV5-4|TRBJ2-1|.
TGTGCCAGCAGCGGATTAGCGGGAGATGAGCAGTTCTTC
CASSGLAGDEQFF
>TRBD2|TRBV19|TRBJ2-3|.
TGTGCCAGTAACCCCTTCCTCGGGGGGACAGATACGCAGTATTTT
CASNPFLGGTDTQYF
>TRBD2|TRBV24-1|TRBJ2-3|many
TGTGCCACCAGTGATCGGACTAGCGGGAGCACAGATACGCAGTATTTT
CATSDRTSGSTDTQYF
>TRBD2|TRBV5-6|TRBJ2-3|.
TGTGCCAGCAGCTTGGCCCGCAGCGGGGACACAGATACGCAGTATTTT
CASSLARSGDTDTQYF
>.|TRBV2|TRBJ1-5|once
TGTGCCAGCAGTCGGGACGGCGGGCAGCCCCAGCATTTT
CASSRDGGQPQHF
>.|TRBV27|TRBJ2-7|few
TGTGCCAGCAGTTTAATAGGGGACGAGCAGTACTTC
CASSLIGDEQYF
>.|TRBV12-3/TRBV12-4|TRBJ2-5|few
TGTGCCAGCAGCCCACAGGGTTTGGGGTCTTGGGACCAGTACTTC
CASSPQGLGSWDQYF
>.|TRBV24-1|TRBJ2-1|few
TGTGCCACCAGTGGATTCCTGTACAATGAGCAGTTCTTC
CATSGFLYNEQFF
>.|TRBV5-1|TRBJ2-2|few
TGCGCCAGCGACCCTCATGGGCGCGATGGCGGGGAGCTGTTTTTT
CASDPHGRDGGELFF
>.|TRBV18|TRBJ2-7|.
TGTGCCAGCTCGCCCTCGGGCAGAGACGAGCAGTACTTC
CASSPSGRDEQYF
>.|TRBV20-1|TRBJ2-5|.
TGCAGTGCTCCCCGTTGGGGGGAGACCCAGTACTTC
CSAPRWGETQYF
>.|TRBV7-9|TRBJ2-2|few
TGTGCCAGCAGCTTCCGCCTCCGTAAAGGGGTGTGGACCGGGGAGCTGTTTTTT
CASSFRLRKGVWTGELFF
>.|TRBV6-1|TRBJ1-2|few
TGTGCCAGCACCGGATCTTTAGGAGCTAACTATGGCTACACCTTC
CASTGSLGANYGYTF
>TRBD2|TRBV4-2|TRBJ2-3|.
TGTGCCAGCAGCCAAGATTTGGGGACTAGCGGGAGAGATACGCAGTATTTT
CASSQDLGTSGRDTQYF
>.|TRBV7-2|TRBJ1-6|few
TGTGCCAGCAGCCCTGGGGGCAACTCCTATAATTCACCCCTCCACTTT
CASSPGGNSYNSPLHF
>.|TRBV5-1|TRBJ1-4|.
TGCGCCAGCAGCCCGGGGACGGATGAAAAACTGTTTTTT
CASSPGTDEKLFF
>.|TRBV7-9|TRBJ2-1|many
TGTGCCAGCAGCTTAGGTGGACTTTACAATGAGCAGTTCTTC
CASSLGGLYNEQFF
>TRBD1|TRBV29-1|TRBJ1-1|.
TGCAGCGCCGAGGGGGCGGTCACTGAAGCTTTCTTT
CSAEGAVTEAFF
>TRBD1|TRBV29-1|TRBJ1-1|many
TGCAGCGTTGTGGGACAGGGGGCGGGCGCTTTCTTT
CSVVGQGAGAFF
>.|TRBV10-1|TRBJ2-5|once
TGCGCCAGCATATGTGCGGAGGCAGAGACCCAGTACTTC
CASICAEAETQYF
>.|TRBV6-1|TRBJ2-5|.
TGTGCCAGCACAGGGAGGAGGGTTGAGACCCAGTACTTC
CASTGRRVETQYF
>TRBD2|TRBV29-1|TRBJ2-1|few
TGCAGCGTTGCTAGGCGGGAGGGATACAATGAGCAGTTCTTC
CSVARREGYNEQFF
>TRBD1|TRBV7-2|TRBJ1-4|.
TGTGCCAGCAGGGTTCCAGGGGGCGAACTGTTTTTT
CASRVPGGELFF
>.|TRBV7-2|TRBJ1-1|.
TGTGCCAGCACCCGCGTGGGGGGAAAGGACACTGAAGCTTTCTTT
CASTRVGGKDTEAFF
>.|TRBV20-1|TRBJ1-1|.
TGCAGTGCTAGTCGGTCCCTCGGAGGGATGAACACTGAAGCTTTCTTT
CSASRSLGGMNTEAFF
>TRBD2|TRBV6-1|TRBJ2-1|few
TGTGCCAGCAGTCCCCCCGTCCTAGCGGGAATGAATGAGCAGTTCTTC
CASSPPVLAGMNEQFF
>TRBD2|TRBV20-1|TRBJ2-1|.
TGCAGTGCTAGCCGCGGTGGGGGGAGGGTTTACAATGAGCAGTTCTTC
CSASRGGGRVYNEQFF
>.|TRBV13|TRBJ1-5|few
TGTGCCAGCAGCGGGGGTAGCAATCAGCCCCAGCATTTT
CASSGGSNQPQHF
>TRBD1|TRBV10-3|TRBJ2-5|few
TGTGCCATCAGTGAGCCGAAGACAGGGGAGAGGGAGACCCAGTACTTC
CAISEPKTGERETQYF
>.|TRBV12-3/TRBV12-4|TRBJ1-2|.
TGTGCCACTTCTATGGAGGAGATGGGCTACACCTTC
CATSMEEMGYTF
>TRBD1|TRBV29-1|TRBJ1-2|.
TGCAGCGTTCCTCTTTCCCGGGACAGGGGGAATCGCTACACCTTC
CSVPLSRDRGNRYTF
>TRBD1|TRBV29-1|TRBJ1-3|.
TGCAGCGTCACCGACAGGGCGTCTGGAAACACCATATATTTT
CSVTDRASGNTIYF
>.|TRBV28|TRBJ1-5|.
TGTGCCAGCCGAGAATTTAGGTTTCCGCCCAATCAGCCCCAGCATTTT
CASREFRFPPNQPQHF
>.|TRBV15|TRBJ1-1|.
TGTGCCACCAGCAGAGAACAGGGACCTTGGGAGGGTGAAGCTTTCTTT
CATSREQGPWEGEAFF
>.|TRBV11-2|TRBJ1-1|few
TGTGCCAGCAGCTTAGAAAGTGGCGCTGAAGCTTTCTTT
CASSLESGAEAFF
>.|TRBV20-1|TRBJ2-3|.
TGCAGTGCTAGAGTTGGGGGCTCTACGAGCACAGATACGCAGTATTTT
CSARVGGSTSTDTQYF
>.|TRBV4-2|TRBJ2-4|.
TGTGCCAGCAGCCAACCACAGGGTTCCAAAAACATTCAGTACTTC
CASSQPQGSKNIQYF
>.|TRBV10-2|TRBJ2-1|.
TGCGCCAGCAGTACCCCGGGGAGCTCCTACAATGAGCAGTTCTTC
CASSTPGSSYNEQFF
>.|TRBV19|TRBJ1-1|.
TGTGCCAGTAGTATTAAGATGGGAGGGAGGGTCCTGAACACTGAAGCTTTCTTT
CASSIKMGGRVLNTEAFF